What follows are 18 T cell receptor beta chains derived from one specimen sequenced in a study of regulatory T cells in long-lasting Graves disease. According to the study, TCR beta libraries were built with iRepertoire HTBI primers and CDR3-region Arm-PCR. From the multiplex PCR reads, TCRdb called clonotypes with MiXCR, one entry per CDR3 protein. The sample yields about 500,000 distinct CDR3 sequences, about 11% seen once. Time point: newly diagnosed GD, antithyroid drugs for less than 3 months. The TCR library used RNA extracted from PBMCs. A further study also used this sample, focusing on T cells in Graves' hyperthyroidism and ophthalmopathy.

Material: peripheral blood mononuclear cells (PBMCs), obtained at new diagnosis, from a patient treated with antithyroid drugs. Receptors originate from a woman in her twenties or thirties with Graves disease.

Ten or more counts support this clonotype. This sequence joins TRBV30 and TRBJ1-4; no clear D gene. The CDR3 is 13 amino acids. The V gene lost 7 bases and the J gene lost 11 bases, with 20 bases spanning the gap. CDR1 is GTSNPN and CDR2 is SVGIG in the germline V gene (reference sequence). The CDR3 sequence: CAYLSLREGKLFF. CDR3 nucleotides: TGTGCCTATCTATCCTTGAGGGAAGGGAAACTGTTTTTT.

This clonotype was seen ten or more times. The gene calls are TRBV11-2 and TRBJ2-7, with D possibly being TRBD1 (6 bases). Germline V lookup: CDR1 SGHAT, CDR2 FQNNGV. Trimming left V 5 bases short and J 6 bases short, with 14 bases between. This CDR3 has 13 residues. As DNA, the CDR3 is TGTGCCAGCAGCCCGGTACAGGGTACCGAGCAGTACTTC. This codes for CASSPVQGTEQYF. Filled out from reference TRBV11-2 and TRBJ2-7, the complete variable domain reads EAGVAQSPRYKIIEKRQSVAFWCNPISGHATLYWYQQILGQGPKLLIQFQNNGVVDDSQLPKDRFSAERLKGVDSTLKIQPAKLEDSAVYLCASSPVQGTEQYFGPGTRLTVT.

This clonotype has just a few counts. The J gene is TRBJ2-5, the V gene TRBV7-2; the D gene is possibly TRBD2 (5 bases). Germline CDR1 SGHTA, CDR2 FQGNSA. The CDR3 sequence is 14 residues long. V was trimmed by 5 bases and J by 8 bases, leaving 18 bases between them. For the CDR3, the DNA is TGTGCCAGCAGCCCCCGTTCGAGCGGTCCCACCCAGTACTTC. This sequence encodes CASSPRSSGPTQYF.

This clonotype was seen ten or more times. This chain uses TRBV18 with TRBJ1-1; unclear D gene. V gave up 2 bases and J gave up 7 bases, with 5 bases separating them. The CDR3 is 11 residues long. Per germline, CDR1 KGHSH and CDR2 LQKENI. As DNA, the CDR3 is TGTGCCAGCTCACCAAAAGATGAAGCTTTCTTT. This sequence encodes CASSPKDEAFF. The variable domain in full, with the rest retrieved from reference TRBV18 and TRBJ1-1, is NAGVMQNPRHLVRRRGQEARLRCSPMKGHSHVYWYRQLPEEGLKFMVYLQKENIIDESGMPKERFSAEFPKEGPSILRIQQVVRGDSAAYFCASSPKDEAFFGQGTRLTVV.

In this sample, this clonotype turned up many times. This chain joins TRBV2 and TRBJ2-1, with 7 bases aligning to TRBD2. CDR1 SNHLY and CDR2 FYNNEI come from the germline V gene. Trimming cost V 6 bases and J 7 bases; bases outside gene matches: 12. The CDR3 totals 15 residues. The CDR3 is CASSGLGRGENEQFF. CDR3 in DNA: TGTGCCAGCAGCGGCTTAGGACGGGGGGAGAATGAGCAGTTCTTC.

There are many counts of this clonotype. The rearrangement links TRBV28 to TRBJ2-7; D perhaps matches TRBD1 (5 bases). V was cut by 5 bases and J by 2 bases, with 13 bases left in between. Germline CDR1 reads MDHEN; CDR2 reads SYDVKM. The CDR3 runs 14 residues. The CDR3 region has the DNA TGTGCCAGCAGTCTATACAGGAATCCCTACGAGCAGTACTTC. It translates to CASSLYRNPYEQYF. Filled out from reference TRBV28 and TRBJ2-7, the complete variable domain reads DVKVTQSSRYLVKRTGEKVFLECVQDMDHENMFWYRQDPGLGLRLIYFSYDVKMKEKGDIPEGYSVSREKKERFSLILESASTNQTSMYLCASSLYRNPYEQYFGPGTRLTVT.

This clonotype appeared a few times. This sequence joins TRBV28 and TRBJ1-5; D remains unclear. The germline gives CDR1 MDHEN, CDR2 SYDVKM. The V and J ends lost 7 bases and 7 bases respectively, with 11 bases between them. The CDR3 runs to 12 residues. This CDR3 is CASNNVGQPQHF. The CDR3 bases are TGTGCCAGCAATAACGTGGGGCAGCCCCAGCATTTT. The complete variable domain, with remaining parts taken from reference TRBV28 and TRBJ1-5, reads DVKVTQSSRYLVKRTGEKVFLECVQDMDHENMFWYRQDPGLGLRLIYFSYDVKMKEKGDIPEGYSVSREKKERFSLILESASTNQTSMYLCASNNVGQPQHFGDGTRLSIL.

As for this clonotype: Sequence at one end of the junction differs from germline and may be a read error. The chain carries TRBV12-3 or TRBV12-4 and TRBJ2-4, with 15 nucleotides matching TRBD2. The CDR3 consists of 17 residues. The CDR3 spells CASIPVWTSGRENIQQF. CDR3 bases: TGTGCCAGCATCCCCGTATGGACTAGCGGGAGGGAAAACATTCAGCAATTC.

This clonotype was seen repeatedly, ten times or more. The rearrangement links TRBV7-2 to TRBJ2-7, with D maybe TRBD1 (6 bases). The CDR3 length is 14 residues. V dropped 1 base and J dropped 3 bases, with 10 bases sitting between them. CDR1 and CDR2 from the germline V gene are SGHTA and FQGNSA. The DNA of the CDR3 is TGTGCCAGCAGCTTAGTTAAGGGGGTCTACGAGCAGTACTTC. It encodes CASSLVKGVYEQYF.

This clonotype showed up many times. CDR3 coding DNA: TGTGCCAGCAGCTTCGACAGCTCCTACAATGAGCAGTTCTTC. Translating gives CASSFDSSYNEQFF. V and J are TRBV5-6 and TRBJ2-1, with a possible D match to TRBD1 (5 bases). V was cut by 2 bases and J by 0 bases, with 6 bases left in between. The germline CDR1 and CDR2 sequences are SGHDT and YYEEEE. The CDR3 is made up of 14 amino acids.

This clonotype showed up many times. The chain recombines TRBV13 with TRBJ2-3; the match to TRBD1 covers 8 bases. Germline loops: CDR1 PRHDT, CDR2 FYEKMQ (reference sequence). The V gene end was trimmed by 6 bases and the J gene end by 6 bases; junction bases not matched to a gene: 5. The CDR3 runs to 13 residues. The CDR3 DNA is TGTGCCAGCAGACCAGGGGGCGAGGATACGCAGTATTTT. This encodes CASRPGGEDTQYF.

In its sample, this clonotype was seen many times. This chain's CDR3 is CASSLVLLADTQYF. CDR3 in DNA: TGTGCCAGCAGCTTAGTCCTACTAGCAGATACGCAGTATTTT. The V gene is TRBV11-2, the J gene TRBJ2-3, with D possibly being TRBD2 (5 bases). Germline loops: CDR1 SGHAT, CDR2 FQNNGV. The CDR3 extends over 14 amino acids. Trimming removed 1 base at V and 4 bases at J, with 9 bases between.

This clonotype was seen ten or more times. DNA for the CDR3: TGTGCCAGTAGTATCGGGAGGGGTCAAAATTCACCCCTCCACTTT. Translation gives CASSIGRGQNSPLHF. V and J are TRBV19 and TRBJ1-6; a possible D gene is TRBD1 (5 bases). Trimming removed 3 bases at V and 7 bases at J, with 13 bases between. This CDR3 region has 15 residues. Germline CDR1 is LNHDA and CDR2 is SQIVND (reference sequence).

This clonotype appeared many times. The CDR3 sequence: CASQDRANTEAFF. The CDR3 DNA reads as TGTGCCAGTCAAGACAGAGCGAACACTGAAGCTTTCTTT. This chain uses TRBV2 with TRBJ1-1, with D maybe TRBD1 (5 bases). The V and J ends lost 9 bases and 1 base respectively, with 12 bases between them. CDR1 SNHLY and CDR2 FYNNEI come from the germline V gene. CDR3 length: 13 amino acids.

About this clonotype itself: A single base separates this from a much larger clone, so it may be a read error. This rearrangement joins TRBV20-1 to TRBJ2-3; 13 bases align to TRBD2. The CDR3 is 19 residues long. With 3 bases clipped from V and 3 bases from J, the junction kept 15 bases outside the gene matches. CDR1 is DFQATT, CDR2 SNEGSKA, per germline (reference sequence). The CDR3 sequence is CSASDTSGRAGPRTDTQYF. CDR3 bases: TGCAGTGCTAGTGACACTAGCGGGAGGGCCGGACCAAGGACAGATACGCAGTATTTT.

This clonotype was observed a handful of times. The chain recombines TRBV28 with TRBJ1-1, with D unresolved. Trimming took off 10 bases at V and 3 bases at J, with 12 bases between the two ends. The CDR3 contains 12 residues. Germline values: CDR1 MDHEN, CDR2 SYDVKM. The DNA for the CDR3 is TGTGCCACCCACCCCCGGTACACTGAAGCTTTCTTT. Translated, it gives CATHPRYTEAFF.

This clonotype was seen ten or more times. V is TRBV20-1 and J is TRBJ2-1; the match to TRBD2 covers 7 bases. With 0 bases clipped from V and 9 bases from J, the junction kept 11 bases outside the gene matches. CDR1 DFQATT and CDR2 SNEGSKA come from the germline V gene (reference sequence). The CDR3 covers 15 residues. This chain's CDR3 is CSAREPSGINIEQFF. DNA of the CDR3: TGCAGTGCTAGAGAACCCAGCGGGATTAATATTGAGCAGTTCTTC.

This clonotype was counted many times. J is TRBJ2-7 and V is TRBV15, with D possibly TRBD1 on 6 matching bases. The V gene lost 0 bases and the J gene lost 6 bases, with 15 bases spanning the gap. The CDR3 covers 15 residues. The germline V gene has CDR1 LNHNV and CDR2 YYDKDF (reference sequence). In DNA form, the CDR3 reads TGTGCCACCAGCAGAGATGTAGGGGGATTGACCGAGCAGTACTTC. Translating gives CATSRDVGGLTEQYF.